The clone carrying this T cell receptor (beta chain) was observed many times. Its antigen remains unknown. TCRdb itself ran the 5' RACE reads through MiXCR, one entry per CDR3 protein. The sample has roughly 130,000 distinct CDR3 sequences; 6.5% to 9% are singletons. This CDR3 has 15 residues. Germline CDR1 and CDR2: SGHKS and YYEKEE (reference sequence). V shed 3 bases and J 4 bases; nucleotides not matched to a gene: 4. The source of the sample is a study of CD8 T cells in ankylosing spondylitis. Study-level findings and limits: Disease-linked clones, CD8+, were relatively rare in peripheral blood.

Sequencing used blood, either unsorted or a sorted T cell fraction (not recorded which). V is TRBV5-5 and J is TRBJ2-1; 10 bases align to TRBD1. The clonotype comes from a male donor with ankylosing spondylitis or in good health (not recorded which). The CDR3 sequence: CASSSRQGAYNEQFF. As DNA, the CDR3 is TGTGCCAGCAGCTCGAGACAGGGGGCTTACAATGAGCAGTTCTTC.